This TCR beta chain was identified during a study of Graves' ophthalmopathy and Graves' hyperthyroidism. Trimming removed 5 bases at V and 3 bases at J, with 16 bases between. The CDR3 consists of 15 residues. Worth noting for this clonotype: Its antigen is as yet unknown.

Study-wide points: Blood shared most expanded thyroid clonotypes above 0.001 frequency.

Amplified TCR beta CDR3 regions were obtained using RNA transcripts as template. Following a first-round RT-PCR that used HTBI primers, a second-round multiplex PCR was carried out. One entry per CDR3 protein, called by TCRdb with MiXCR from the multiplex PCR reads. The sample lists 680,000 or so distinct CDR3 sequences; about 20% were seen once. The sample taken for sequencing was peripheral blood. This TCR derives from a woman aged 18-30 years with stable Graves' hyperthyroidism. Some clones in this sample may be carry-over from other donors' samples. The chain recombines TRBV12-3 or TRBV12-4 with TRBJ1-1; a possible D gene is TRBD1 (6 bases). This CDR3 reads CASSPWDNGDTEAFF. DNA of the CDR3: TGTGCCAGCAGTCCGTGGGACAATGGCGACACTGAAGCTTTCTTT.